The 15 T cell receptor beta chains below come from one sample, sequenced in a study of T-cell reconstitution after alpha-beta-depleted transplantation in children. Unique molecular identifiers were built into the TCRbeta library. TCRdb fed the PCR reads into MiXCR, producing one record per CDR3 protein. The table has hundreds of thousands of distinct CDR3 sequences, around a sixth seen once. Sequencing used PBMCs from the stem cell graft donor, obtained from the stem cell graft. The receptors were gathered from a human donor who donated a stem cell graft to a child with acute myeloid leukemia.

Concerning this clonotype: Likely a read error: the CDR3 ends without its conserved phenylalanine or tryptophan. This sequence joins TRBV20-1 and TRBJ2-2; tentative D call: TRBD1 (5 bases). V was cut by 2 bases and J by 2 bases, with 9 bases left in between. There are 14 residues in the CDR3. CDR1 DFQATT and CDR2 SNEGSKA come from the germline V gene (reference sequence). The CDR3 DNA follows: TGCAGTGCTAGATCGACAGATAACACCGGGGAGCTGTTTTAT. The encoded protein is CSARSTDNTGELFY.

This clonotype was detected a few times. The DNA for the CDR3 is TGTGCCAGCAGCCTGAGGCGGGAAGGTACTGAAGCTTTCTTT. This translates into CASSLRREGTEAFF. The rearrangement joins TRBV3-1 to TRBJ1-1, with D unresolved. The V end was cut by 4 bases, the J end by 5 bases, with 14 bases between. This CDR3 has 14 residues. From germline, CDR1 is LGHDT and CDR2 YNNKEL (reference sequence).

This clonotype was seen ten or more times. The chain recombines TRBV6-5 with TRBJ2-3, with no clear D. V was clipped by 1 base and J by 0 bases, with 5 bases between them. Germline CDR1 MNHEY, CDR2 SVGAGI. This CDR3 has 14 residues. CDR3 sequence reads: CASSYYGSTDTQYF. DNA of the CDR3: TGTGCCAGCAGTTACTATGGCAGCACAGATACGCAGTATTTT.

This chain links TRBV6-1 with TRBJ1-3, with 8 bases that match TRBD1. Trimming took 9 bases from V and 2 from J; bases not matched to a gene: 9. Germline V gives CDR1 MNHNS, CDR2 SASEGT. This CDR3 region has 15 residues. The CDR3 protein is CASSRPTGAGNTIYF. The CDR3 coding sequence is TGTGCCAGTTCCCGACCGACAGGGGCTGGAAACACCATATATTTT.

V is TRBV12-5 and J is TRBJ2-7; TRBD2 might be the D (6 bases). CDR1 is LGHNT and CDR2 is FRNRAP in the germline V gene. V was pared by 1 base and J by 1 base, with 14 bases between. This CDR3 contains 16 residues. The CDR3 sequence: CASGLGGERGSYEQYF. The CDR3 DNA reads as TGTGCTAGTGGTTTGGGGGGGGAAAGGGGATCCTACGAGCAGTACTTC.

This clonotype was detected a few times. This sequence joins TRBV5-1 and TRBJ2-5, with a weak D call TRBD1 (6 bases). The V end was cut by 0 bases, the J end by 2 bases, with 14 bases between. Germline CDR1 is SGHRS and CDR2 is YFSETQ. This CDR3 is 16 amino acids long. CDR3 residues: CASSLGPSGQQETQYF. CDR3 nucleotides: TGCGCCAGCAGCTTGGGCCCCTCCGGACAGCAAGAGACCCAGTACTTC.

This clonotype was detected only a few times. V usage is TRBV5-6 and J usage is TRBJ1-4, with TRBD1 identical over 9 bases. This CDR3 is built from 15 residues. From germline, CDR1 is SGHDT and CDR2 YYEEEE. V was pared by 0 bases and J by 5 bases, with 2 bases of the junction left unmatched. The CDR3 DNA sequence: TGTGCCAGCAGCTTGGGGACAGGGGAAAATGAAAAACTGTTTTTT. As protein: CASSLGTGENEKLFF.

Points on this clonotype: Possible read error: a much larger clone is one base away. The chain employs TRBV12-3 or TRBV12-4 and TRBJ2-3; D ambiguous. V gave up 6 bases and J gave up 6 bases, with 7 bases separating them. The CDR3 totals 11 residues. The CDR3 DNA sequence: TGTGCCAGCAGGACCACGGATACGCAGTATTTT. As protein: CASRTTDTQYF.

This clonotype was found many times. V gene TRBV7-2 combines with J gene TRBJ1-2, with a tentative D call TRBD1 (5 bases). The CDR3 covers 13 residues. CDR1 SGHTA and CDR2 FQGNSA come from the germline V gene. Between the trimmed V and J ends, which lost 4 bases and 4 bases, there was a span of 10 bases. The CDR3 is CASSWQGTYGYTF. The CDR3 DNA sequence: TGTGCCAGCAGCTGGCAGGGTACCTATGGCTACACCTTC. Filled out from reference TRBV7-2 and TRBJ1-2, the complete variable domain reads GAGVSQSPSNKVTEKGKDVELRCDPISGHTALYWYRQSLGQGLEFLIYFQGNSAPDKSGLPSDRFSAERTGGSVSTLTIQRTQQEDSAVYLCASSWQGTYGYTFGSGTRLTVV.

This clonotype showed up many times. The gene calls are TRBV20-1 and TRBJ2-5; TRBD1 agrees at 7 bases. V shed 5 bases, J shed 2 bases, and the junction held 11 bases outside the gene matches. The V gene's germline CDR1 is DFQATT and CDR2 SNEGSKA (reference sequence). The CDR3 is made up of 15 amino acids. The CDR3 DNA sequence: TGCAGTGCTGCAAACAGGGGAACGGCTCAAGAGACCCAGTACTTC. Its protein is CSAANRGTAQETQYF.

V gene TRBV28 combines with J gene TRBJ1-6, with D perhaps TRBD1 (5 bases). Trimming removed 7 bases at V and 6 bases at J, with 13 bases between. This CDR3 spans 14 amino acids. The germline V gene encodes CDR1 MDHEN and CDR2 SYDVKM. The CDR3 region has the DNA TGTGCCAGCACCCTTGGGGGGACTAATTCACCCCTCCACTTT. It translates to CASTLGGTNSPLHF.

In regard to this clonotype: A much larger clone sits a single nucleotide away, making a read error possible. The V and J genes are TRBV20-1 and TRBJ2-1; maybe TRBD1 (6 bases). The CDR3 covers 15 residues. Germline values: CDR1 DFQATT, CDR2 SNEGSKA (reference sequence). The CDR3 DNA is TGCAGTGCCATACACCAGGGGAATGGCCACAATGAGCAGTCCTTC. Translating gives CSAIHQGNGHNEQSF.

The rearrangement uses TRBV24-1 and TRBJ1-2; TRBD1 aligns across 7 bases. Per germline, CDR1 KGHDR and CDR2 SFDVKD. J was trimmed by 6 bases and V by 0 bases; bases with no gene match: 3. This CDR3 region has 14 residues. The CDR3 DNA reads TGTGCCACCAGTGATTTGGCAGGGGGGGATGGCTACACCTTC. Translating gives CATSDLAGGDGYTF.

The sample holds many counts of this clonotype. The chain couples TRBV9 to TRBJ2-2, with TRBD1 identical over 9 bases. Germline V gene lookup returns CDR1 SGDLS and CDR2 YYNGEE. The trim removed 0 bases at V and 6 bases at J, leaving 0 bases unmatched. The CDR3 spans 14 residues. CDR3 in amino acids: CASSVGDRAGELFF. In nucleotides, the CDR3 is TGTGCCAGCAGCGTAGGGGACAGGGCCGGGGAGCTGTTTTTT. The variable domain in full, completed from reference TRBV9 and TRBJ2-2, reads DSGVTQTPKHLITATGQRVTLRCSPRSGDLSVYWYQQSLDQGLQFLIQYYNGEERAKGNILERFSAQQFPDLHSELNLSSLELGDSALYFCASSVGDRAGELFFGEGSRLTVL.

This clonotype has a count of ten or more. The J gene is TRBJ1-2, the V gene TRBV20-1, with D unresolved. The CDR3 is 11 residues long. Looked up from germline, CDR1 is DFQATT and CDR2 is SNEGSKA (reference sequence). Trimming pared 3 bases from V and 4 bases from J, leaving 6 bases between. The CDR3 DNA follows: TGCAGTGCTAGGGCTCTCTATGGCTACACCTTC. Its protein product is CSARALYGYTF.